This record concerns one T cell receptor (beta chain) sequence. Its antigen remains unidentified. There are no base qualities to consult, and no much larger clone falls within one base. This specimen belongs to a study of cytomegalovirus exposure and HLA in healthy donors (dated by TCRdb to about 2017). Regarding the study in general: In an earlier analysis of under 750 of the donors, less than 350 Gb of sequence data and 95 million to 130 million unique TCR beta sequences from about 179 million T cells were reported. Rather than drawing on any new phenotypic data, the later analysis identified candidate immune exposures from TCR beta sequences and the way those sequences occurred across donors. To predict cytomegalovirus infection status, the study brought together high-throughput TCR immunosequencing, statistical association of individual TCRs with disease status, and machine learning. In a later genetic analysis, genome-wide SNP genotypes for 398 of the 666 donors were used, and that subset was treated as a discovery cohort. The number of typed donors differed by locus: about 620-630 for A, B, C, DRB1 and DQB1; approximately 520 for DQA1; roughly 600 for DPA1; and roughly 450 for DPB1. Using immunosequencing, the study profiled T cell repertoires from about 610 subjects and related those repertoires to cytomegalovirus serostatus. In an earlier analysis of about 590 of the donors, high-throughput TCR beta sequencing was used to judge whether each TCR beta V gene segment behaved as functional or pseudogenic. On average, 235,054 unique TCR beta nucleotide sequences were sequenced per donor among about 400 genotyped donors of the cohort, with roughly 18% of those sequences being non-productive. The genetic ancestry cluster associated with self-reported Caucasian donors included 81% of the roughly 380 genotyped donors. Roughly five DR-DQ haplotypes were handled as single units for association and clustering, since linkage in the cohort was strong. An early release covering about 600 HLA-typed donors comprised approximately 300 gigabases of sequencing data and approximately 85 million unique TCR sequences. Every discovery cohort repertoire had been produced on one sequencing platform. Along with the approximately 620-subject first cohort, a separate validation cohort of roughly 110 different subjects was used. Donor age, sex, ethnicity and CMV serostatus were compiled alongside the repertoire data. A later analysis re-analyzed previously published TCR beta repertoires from 500 to 700 donors and added high-resolution HLA genotyping to study TCR occurrence patterns. Both class I and class II loci were covered by HLA typing, at four-digit resolution. The study aimed to test whether signatures of past pathogen exposure could be identified by cataloging public T cell receptors. General conclusions and limits of the study: A total of 150 to 200 TCR beta chains were listed by the study as associated with cytomegalovirus. A later analysis reported that several top co-occurrence clusters appeared linked to parvovirus B19, influenza, CMV and Epstein-Barr virus. In a later analysis, some 17,000 TCR beta sequences were associated with specific HLA alleles at a false discovery rate of 0.05. HLA typing was unavailable for some donors at each locus, so association tests used only the typed subset. Most TCR sequences were seen in very few donors, while some public TCRs were found in many individuals. In a later analysis, TCR association rates were found to vary across HLA loci, with the most associated TCRs seen for DRB1 alleles and the fewest for HLA-C alleles. The classifier was reported to diagnose cytomegalovirus status with high specificity and sensitivity in both the original and validation cohorts. Because counts were too low, some 17 rarely observed V segments, including chromosome 9 orphons, were excluded from the earlier analysis of several hundred of the donors. Immune exposure information for the cohort was limited to CMV serostatus. Compared with equally common non-associated chains, HLA-associated TCR beta chains in a later analysis were more clonally expanded and had lower generation probabilities. In vitro tests confirmed that a few of the cytomegalovirus-associated TCR beta chains recognize cytomegalovirus antigens. In an earlier analysis of 587 of the donors, most TCR beta V segments appeared in productive rearrangements about 87% or about 30% of the time, broadly matching IMGT annotations. A later analysis found that most CMV-associated TCR beta chains appeared HLA-restricted, with HLA associations seemingly driven largely by CMV exposure. A later genetic analysis associated a missense DCLRE1C variant with V-gene and J-gene trimming of TCR beta chains, and an independent cohort replicated the association. When HLA alleles, especially DR and DQ, strongly co-occurred, attributing TCR associations to individual alleles was difficult. A cluster of highly shared sequence variants was judged likely to represent a technical artifact of the sequencing pipeline. Roughly uniform sequencing depth across donors was assumed in presence/absence analyses, although this assumption may not hold. A further reported finding was that TCR beta sequences accurately predicted the HLA-A and HLA-B alleles for most subjects in the first cohort. According to the authors, the approach could potentially be generalized to other disease states and immunological phenotypes. Compared with the 666-donor mean, donors in an Asian-associated ancestry cluster had fewer N-insertions in productive TCRs, according to a later genetic analysis. The cohort was sequenced for TCR beta chains only, and without alpha or paired-chain data the features that could be detected were limited. Some IMGT-functional V segments, including TRBV6-2 and TRBV6-3, could not be distinguished by the 87-base-pair reads and were therefore excluded. Linkage disequilibrium might explain the correlated functional status among segregating V segments, but an unknown experimental factor could not be excluded.

Library preparation was by the immunoSEQ multiplex PCR assay. A mixture of 60 forward primers for TCR Vbeta segments and 13 reverse primers for TCR Jbeta segments was used in the multiplex PCR. Amplification of the CDR3 region of rearranged TCR beta genes was performed with a multiplex PCR assay on genomic DNA. On the Illumina HiSeq System, the amplified TCR beta libraries were sequenced as 87-base-pair reads. On the study's bioinformatics: A later analysis counted approximately 76 million unique TCR beta chains across the 550 to 700 repertoires, and roughly 9.9 million of these chains were shared by at least two donors. Raw reads were error-corrected and collapsed into unique sequences with a nearest-neighbor algorithm that merged closely related sequences to remove PCR and sequencing errors. V, D and J gene segments were assigned by aligning CDR3 sequences to IMGT reference sequences. For a sequence to be retained, a match of at least six nucleotides was required to both a V gene segment and a J gene segment. A rearrangement counted as productive if the CDR3 had no stop codons and remained in frame with V and J, and every other rearrangement counted as non-productive. CDR3 was defined by IMGT convention, running from the second conserved V-encoded cysteine to the conserved J-encoded phenylalanine. Sequences without an unambiguous match to a single V gene segment were excluded from the earlier analysis of 450 to 750 of the donors. In an earlier analysis of almost 600 of the donors, a V segment was called functional when productive rearrangements were above 56.7%, and segregating when the standard deviation between donors exceeded 5%. A statistical classification framework was built for diagnosing cytomegalovirus status from the catalog of TCR beta chain sequences. A later analysis assigned V and J genes by comparing TCR nucleotide sequences with IMGT/GENE-DB human TR gene sequences. Using the TCRdist pipeline, a later analysis assigned CDR3 sequences along with most-parsimonious VDJ recombination scenarios. In a later analysis, every TCR beta chain was defined by the combination of its CDR3 amino acid sequence and its V-gene family, and reads without a unique V-gene family were dropped. A later analysis removed 592 highly shared, low-generation-probability nucleotide sequences to deal with suspected cross-contamination and a sequencing artifact. A later analysis calculated a clonal expansion index for each public chain from normalized within-repertoire ranks of inferred template counts. In a later analysis, generation probabilities were computed using a VDJ recombination model fitted to out-of-frame rearrangements, and the results were checked against IGoR. In a later analysis, TCR-TCR, TCR-HLA and TCR-CMV co-occurrence was scored with hypergeometric tests, and a repertoire-size bias correction was applied to TCR pairs. False discovery rates were estimated in a later analysis by permuting HLA or CMV assignments 20 times. A later analysis grouped co-occurring TCRs with DBSCAN, adding TCRdist sequence similarity when clustering within HLA-allele-positive subsets. Repertoires with fewer than 30,000 or more than 120,000 public chains were left out of co-occurrence clustering, as were five repertoires with anomalous nucleotide sharing. TCRdb obtained this table from immuneACCESS and retained in-frame rearrangements with V and J assigned. These tables miss some clones; where compared with another copy, unresolved V genes account for less than half of the shortfall, and the remainder is unexplained. V and J calls and clone size are given by that table; D and trimming were obtained from the DNA. This sample gives some 180,000 clones in total; roughly 80% of them show up just once. Roughly 1.5% of the sample is in the top ten clones.

The CDR3 spans 11 residues, from the cysteine through the phenylalanine. Just the 33-base CDR3 DNA is kept, in frame starting at base 1. The junction shows trimming of 5 bases on V and 6 bases on J, plus 8 bases between the germline ends. CDR1 and CDR2 (ENHRY, SYGVKD) derive from the germline V gene. In total, just over 650 healthy bone marrow donors made up the cohort. All cohort members were sampled while nominally healthy, although unrecorded immune exposures were likely present. The donor was CMV seronegative and was included in the group of several hundred seronegative cohort members. Every donor gave a peripheral blood sample, and the peripheral blood mononuclear cells from that sample were used for TCR beta sequencing. The Qiagen DNeasy Blood Extraction Kit was used to extract genomic DNA from the blood cell samples.

Sequences were obtained from PBMCs. The V and J genes are TRBV10-3 and TRBJ2-7; TRBD1 might be the D gene, on 6 matching bases. The TCR was taken from a woman aged 18 to 35 in good health and CMV-seronegative. The CDR3 protein sequence reads: CAISTGSEQYF. In nucleotides, the sequence is TGTGCCATCAGTACAGGGTCCGAGCAGTACTTC.